This T cell receptor (beta chain) is drawn from a study of T-cell memory formation after mild COVID-19. Study-level information: Clusters of TCRs were largely donor specific.

CDR1 is DFQATT, CDR2 SNEGSKA, per germline (reference sequence). The V gene lost 5 bases and the J gene lost 2 bases, with 10 bases spanning the gap. CDR3 size: 13 residues. TCRdb recomputed calls from the 5' RACE reads with MiXCR, one row per CDR3 protein. This repertoire shows 240,000 or so distinct CDR3 sequences, 8% to 9.5% found once; its top ten account for roughly a fifth. The genes are TRBV20-1 and TRBJ2-1; D call uncertain. The TCR sequence derives from a man aged 18 to 30 who had mild COVID-19 (a few samples of this study predate the infection). Cell type and time point are not known. Sequenced input: PBMCs or a T cell subset sorted from them (not recorded which). The CDR3 reads CSAGRLPYNEQFF. The CDR3 DNA reads as TGCAGTGCTGGAAGACTCCCCTACAATGAGCAGTTCTTC.